This T cell receptor beta chain was recovered during a study of T-cell reconstitution after alpha-beta-depleted transplantation in children. Study-wide results and caveats: Expanded graft clones numbering several hundred reportedly gave rise to alpha-beta T cells about two months after transplant. Counts and diversity of T cells one year after transplant came mostly from newly produced T cells.

The length of the CDR3 is 15 residues. Germline CDR1 SGHTA, CDR2 FQGNSA. V lost 1 base, J lost 9 bases, and 16 bases lay in between. This sample's TCRbeta library carried unique molecular identifier barcodes. A single record per CDR3 protein comes from TCRdb applying MiXCR to the PCR reads. Among more than 75,000 distinct CDR3 sequences listed, around a quarter were seen once. Note on this clonotype: What it binds is unknown. Possible read error: a much larger clone is one base away.

The V and J genes are TRBV7-2 and TRBJ2-1, with a weak D call TRBD1 (5 bases). This receptor was taken from a boy under 10 years old with acute lymphoblastic leukemia, due to receive a stem cell transplant. The sample in question was PBMCs, obtained before TCRalphabeta/CD19-depleted stem cell transplant. The DNA for the CDR3 is TGTGCCAGCAGCTTAGAGTTTCATAGGGGTGCTGAGCAGTTCTTC. It yields the protein CASSLEFHRGAEQFF.